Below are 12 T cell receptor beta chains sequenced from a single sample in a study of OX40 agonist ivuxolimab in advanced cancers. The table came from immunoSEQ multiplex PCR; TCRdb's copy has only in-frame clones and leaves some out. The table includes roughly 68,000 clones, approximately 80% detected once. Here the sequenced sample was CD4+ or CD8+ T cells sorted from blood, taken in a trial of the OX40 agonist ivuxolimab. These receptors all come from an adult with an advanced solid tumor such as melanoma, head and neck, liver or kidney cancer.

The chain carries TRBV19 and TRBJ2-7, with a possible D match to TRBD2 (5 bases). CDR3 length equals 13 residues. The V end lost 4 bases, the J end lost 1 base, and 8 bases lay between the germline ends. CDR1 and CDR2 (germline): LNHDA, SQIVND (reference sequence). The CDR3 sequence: CASSNRGSYEQYF. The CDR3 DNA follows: TGTGCCAGTAGTAATCGGGGATCCTACGAGCAGTACTTC. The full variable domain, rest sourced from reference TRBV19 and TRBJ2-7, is DGGITQSPKYLFRKEGQNVTLSCEQNLNHDAMYWYRQDPGQGLRLIYYSQIVNDFQKGDIAEGYSVSREKKESFPLTVTSAQKNPTAFYLCASSNRGSYEQYFGPGTRLTVT.

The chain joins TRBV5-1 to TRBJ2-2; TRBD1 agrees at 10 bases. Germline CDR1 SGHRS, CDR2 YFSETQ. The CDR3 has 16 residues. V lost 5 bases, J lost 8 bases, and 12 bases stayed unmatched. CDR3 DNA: TGCGCCAGCAGGTCCGGGACAGGGGATCCATCAGGGGAGCTGTTTTTT. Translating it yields CASRSGTGDPSGELFF.

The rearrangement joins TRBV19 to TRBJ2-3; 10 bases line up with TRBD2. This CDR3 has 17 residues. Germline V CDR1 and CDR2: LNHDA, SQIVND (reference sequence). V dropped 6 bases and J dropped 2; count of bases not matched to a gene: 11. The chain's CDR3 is CASSRSPTSGFTDTQYF. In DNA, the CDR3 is TGTGCCAGTAGCCGTAGCCCGACTAGCGGGTTCACAGATACGCAGTATTTT.

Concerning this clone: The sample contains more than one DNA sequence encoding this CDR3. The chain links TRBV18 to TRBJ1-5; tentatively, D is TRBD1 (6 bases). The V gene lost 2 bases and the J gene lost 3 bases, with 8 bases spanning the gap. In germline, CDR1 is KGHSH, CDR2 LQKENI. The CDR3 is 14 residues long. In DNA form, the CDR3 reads TGTGCCAGCTCACCAGGACAGCCCAATCAGCCCCAGCATTTT. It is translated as CASSPGQPNQPQHF. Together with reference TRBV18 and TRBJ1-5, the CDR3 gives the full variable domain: NAGVMQNPRHLVRRRGQEARLRCSPMKGHSHVYWYRQLPEEGLKFMVYLQKENIIDESGMPKERFSAEFPKEGPSILRIQQVVRGDSAAYFCASSPGQPNQPQHFGDGTRLSIL.

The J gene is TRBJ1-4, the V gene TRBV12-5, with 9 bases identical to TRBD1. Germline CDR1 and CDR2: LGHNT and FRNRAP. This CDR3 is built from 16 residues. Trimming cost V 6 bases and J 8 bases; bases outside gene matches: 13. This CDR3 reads CASGLASGTGWEKLFF. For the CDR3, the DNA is TGTGCTAGTGGACTAGCCTCGGGGACAGGGTGGGAAAAACTGTTTTTT.

CDR3 in amino acids: CASSEAALDYGYTF. In nucleotides, the CDR3 is TGTGCCAGTAGTGAAGCCGCACTCGACTATGGCTACACCTTC. The chain couples TRBV19 to TRBJ1-2; D remains unclear. This CDR3 has 14 amino acids. Trimming left V 5 bases short and J 3 bases short, with 13 bases between. CDR1 LNHDA and CDR2 SQIVND come from the germline V gene (reference sequence).

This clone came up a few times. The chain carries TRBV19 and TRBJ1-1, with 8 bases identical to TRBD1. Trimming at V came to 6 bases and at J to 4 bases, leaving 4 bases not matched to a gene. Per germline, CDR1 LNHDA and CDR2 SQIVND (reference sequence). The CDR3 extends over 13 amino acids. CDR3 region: CASSPTGATEAFF. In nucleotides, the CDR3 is TGTGCCAGTAGCCCGACAGGGGCCACTGAAGCTTTCTTT.

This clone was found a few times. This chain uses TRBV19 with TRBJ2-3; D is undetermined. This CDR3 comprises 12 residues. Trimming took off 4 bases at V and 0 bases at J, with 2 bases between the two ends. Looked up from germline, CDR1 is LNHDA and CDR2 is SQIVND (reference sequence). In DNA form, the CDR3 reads TGTGCCAGTAGTACTAGCACAGATACGCAGTATTTT. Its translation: CASSTSTDTQYF.

For the CDR3, the DNA is TGTGCCAGCAGCTTAGAAGGACTGTGGAACACCATATATTTT. Protein: CASSLEGLWNTIYF. The chain uses TRBV11-2 and TRBJ1-3; no firm D call. The CDR3 loop spans 14 amino acids. Trimming left V 0 bases short and J 7 bases short, with 10 bases between. Germline CDR1 and CDR2: SGHAT and FQNNGV.

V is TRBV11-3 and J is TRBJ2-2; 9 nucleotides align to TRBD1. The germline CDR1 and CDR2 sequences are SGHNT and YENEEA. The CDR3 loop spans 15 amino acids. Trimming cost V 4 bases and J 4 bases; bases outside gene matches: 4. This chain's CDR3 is CASSSGQGSTGELFF. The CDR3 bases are TGTGCCAGCAGCTCGGGACAGGGTAGCACCGGGGAGCTGTTTTTT.

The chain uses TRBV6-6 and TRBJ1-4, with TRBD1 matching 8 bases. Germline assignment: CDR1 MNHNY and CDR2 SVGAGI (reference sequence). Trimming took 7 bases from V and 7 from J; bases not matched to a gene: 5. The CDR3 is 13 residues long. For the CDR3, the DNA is TGTGCCAGCACGACAGGGGTGGGTGAAAAACTGTTTTTT. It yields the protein CASTTGVGEKLFF.

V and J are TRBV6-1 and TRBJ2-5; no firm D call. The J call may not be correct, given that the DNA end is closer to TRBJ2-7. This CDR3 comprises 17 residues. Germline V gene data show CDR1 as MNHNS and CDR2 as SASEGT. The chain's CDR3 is CASSEVGQLVQTYEQYF. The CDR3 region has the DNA TGTGCCAGCAGTGAAGTTGGGCAGCTAGTCCAGACCTACGAGCAGTACTTC.